This T cell receptor beta chain was documented in a study of T cell clonotyping in hematopoietic cell transplantation. Study-wide context: Recipients' pretransplant samples followed cytoreduction. Notes on the study in general: CD4 and CD8 repertoire contributions could not be separated without sorting. Higher Inverse Simpson Index values in graft donor and pretransplant recipient predicted broader posttransplant TCR diversity.

Profiled with immunoSEQ multiplex PCR; TCRdb holds only in-frame clones, not every one. There are fewer than 25,000 clones in the sample; 70% to 80% occur only once, and less than 20% lies in the top ten. In regard to this clone: The antigen remains unidentified.

Time point in this sample: recipient sample about 28 days before transplant, after cytoreduction. This clonotype was sampled from a man aged 60 to 69 with acute myeloid leukemia. Some clones in this sample may be carry-over from other donors' samples. The source material was peripheral blood mononuclear cells, sampled before stem cell transplant.

CDR3 bases: TGTGCCAGCAGCTTAGGCAGGGACAATGAGCAGTTCTTC. Translated: CASSLGRDNEQFF. The rearrangement joins TRBV7-3 to TRBJ2-1, with a weak D call TRBD1 (5 bases). This CDR3 contains 13 residues. V was trimmed by 2 bases and J by 5 bases, leaving 7 bases between them. Germline loops: CDR1 SGHTA, CDR2 FQGTGA.